Ten or more counts support the clone carrying this T cell receptor (beta chain). No antigen is known for it. The CDR3 spans 13 residues. The V end lost 9 bases, the J end lost 6 bases, and 15 bases lay between the germline ends. CDR1 SGHVT and CDR2 SQSDAQ come from the germline V gene. The sample belongs to a study of T cell repertoires in cytomegalovirus infection. Whole-study context: Public signatures in TCR beta pointed to CMV infection and matching HLA type. General study findings and limits: Using cumulative public TCR beta family frequency, the authors identified those who carried CMV together with the relevant HLA. In two of eight donors, the top clonotype was HLA-C-restricted CMV-specific.

TCRdb ran MiXCR on the reads and lists one entry per CDR3 protein. The table lists about 600,000 distinct CDR3 sequences, about 24% of them singletons. The chain couples TRBV7-4 to TRBJ2-1; D might be TRBD1 (6 bases). This receptor was identified in a human donor in good health (CMV status not recorded). Some clones in this sample may be carry-over from other donors' samples. Sample: CD8+ T cells from PBMCs. CDR3 DNA: TGTGCCAGGCAGGGGCCAGGTGCCAATGAGCAGTTCTTC. This sequence encodes CARQGPGANEQFF.